This T cell receptor beta chain was identified during a study of graft-versus-host responses after intestinal transplantation. Turning to the study itself: Recipients underwent multivisceral, liver-intestinal, or isolated intestinal transplants. The recipients all started with anti-thymocyte globulin induction and then took tacrolimus and steroids for 3 to 4 years.

Repertoires were generated with immunoSEQ multiplex PCR, while TCRdb's copy carries only in-frame clones and drops some. The sample shows 85,000 to 100,000 clones, about 93% of them seen only once. With V trimmed by 5 bases and J by 3 bases, 21 bases remained unmatched. CDR1 and CDR2 from the germline V gene are SGHAT and FQNNGV. The CDR3 totals 19 residues. Notes on the study in general: Early declines in HvG clones that occurred post-transplant were associated with peak circulating GvH clone levels. Recipient marrow harbored GvH clones, some of which surfaced first in ileum or blood.

With respect to this clone: Its matching antigen is unknown.

The chain links TRBV11-2 to TRBJ2-7; TRBD1 matches at 8 bases. Sequencing was performed on unstimulated CD8+ T cells sorted from spleen or lymph node cells, taken before intestinal transplant. The clonotype was recovered from a human donor who received an intestinal transplant. CDR3: CASSPEWTGRTYGHYEQYF. DNA of the CDR3: TGTGCCAGCAGCCCAGAATGGACAGGGAGAACCTATGGCCACTACGAGCAGTACTTC. Supplemented by reference TRBV11-2 and TRBJ2-7, the full variable domain reads EAGVAQSPRYKIIEKRQSVAFWCNPISGHATLYWYQQILGQGPKLLIQFQNNGVVDDSQLPKDRFSAERLKGVDSTLKIQPAKLEDSAVYLCASSPEWTGRTYGHYEQYFGPGTRLTVT.